This TCR beta chain is drawn from a study of blood T cell repertoires in COVID-19. This CDR3 contains 16 residues. V was cut by 4 bases and J by 4 bases, with 18 bases left in between. Germline values: CDR1 SGHDT, CDR2 YYEEEE. TCRdb keeps only in-frame clones here, not all; method: immunoSEQ multiplex PCR. The table records about 94,000 clones, over 75% of them present only once. V usage is TRBV5-6 and J usage is TRBJ2-1; TRBD2 might be the D (6 bases). The origin of this receptor is a woman aged 80 or older with acute or convalescent COVID-19. What was sequenced was peripheral blood. CDR3 region: CASSGTGTFSYNEQFF. In nucleotides, the CDR3 is TGTGCCAGCAGCGGTACCGGGACTTTCTCATACAATGAGCAGTTCTTC.